This T cell receptor beta chain was identified during a study of cytomegalovirus exposure and HLA in healthy donors. The study, taken as a whole, reports: Available immune exposure information covered CMV serostatus only. For most TCR beta V segments, an earlier analysis put the productive rate at about 87% or about 30% of the time.

The PCR employed 60 Vbeta primers together with 13 Jbeta primers. The data were produced by immunoSEQ multiplex PCR, yet TCRdb's version contains in-frame clones alone and is incomplete. The sample records some 130,000 clones, around three quarters being singletons. About this clone: Its antigen is unknown.

Material: PBMCs. The receptor's source is a woman in her fifties or sixties in good health and CMV-seropositive.

The CDR3 is CATLRERVKYYGYTF. The CDR3 DNA is TGTGCCACCCTACGGGAAAGGGTTAAGTACTATGGCTACACCTTC. The chain links TRBV28 to TRBJ1-2, with D hard to call. The germline CDR1 and CDR2 sequences are MDHEN and SYDVKM. This CDR3 comprises 15 residues. The V end was cut by 10 bases, the J end by 3 bases, with 21 bases between.